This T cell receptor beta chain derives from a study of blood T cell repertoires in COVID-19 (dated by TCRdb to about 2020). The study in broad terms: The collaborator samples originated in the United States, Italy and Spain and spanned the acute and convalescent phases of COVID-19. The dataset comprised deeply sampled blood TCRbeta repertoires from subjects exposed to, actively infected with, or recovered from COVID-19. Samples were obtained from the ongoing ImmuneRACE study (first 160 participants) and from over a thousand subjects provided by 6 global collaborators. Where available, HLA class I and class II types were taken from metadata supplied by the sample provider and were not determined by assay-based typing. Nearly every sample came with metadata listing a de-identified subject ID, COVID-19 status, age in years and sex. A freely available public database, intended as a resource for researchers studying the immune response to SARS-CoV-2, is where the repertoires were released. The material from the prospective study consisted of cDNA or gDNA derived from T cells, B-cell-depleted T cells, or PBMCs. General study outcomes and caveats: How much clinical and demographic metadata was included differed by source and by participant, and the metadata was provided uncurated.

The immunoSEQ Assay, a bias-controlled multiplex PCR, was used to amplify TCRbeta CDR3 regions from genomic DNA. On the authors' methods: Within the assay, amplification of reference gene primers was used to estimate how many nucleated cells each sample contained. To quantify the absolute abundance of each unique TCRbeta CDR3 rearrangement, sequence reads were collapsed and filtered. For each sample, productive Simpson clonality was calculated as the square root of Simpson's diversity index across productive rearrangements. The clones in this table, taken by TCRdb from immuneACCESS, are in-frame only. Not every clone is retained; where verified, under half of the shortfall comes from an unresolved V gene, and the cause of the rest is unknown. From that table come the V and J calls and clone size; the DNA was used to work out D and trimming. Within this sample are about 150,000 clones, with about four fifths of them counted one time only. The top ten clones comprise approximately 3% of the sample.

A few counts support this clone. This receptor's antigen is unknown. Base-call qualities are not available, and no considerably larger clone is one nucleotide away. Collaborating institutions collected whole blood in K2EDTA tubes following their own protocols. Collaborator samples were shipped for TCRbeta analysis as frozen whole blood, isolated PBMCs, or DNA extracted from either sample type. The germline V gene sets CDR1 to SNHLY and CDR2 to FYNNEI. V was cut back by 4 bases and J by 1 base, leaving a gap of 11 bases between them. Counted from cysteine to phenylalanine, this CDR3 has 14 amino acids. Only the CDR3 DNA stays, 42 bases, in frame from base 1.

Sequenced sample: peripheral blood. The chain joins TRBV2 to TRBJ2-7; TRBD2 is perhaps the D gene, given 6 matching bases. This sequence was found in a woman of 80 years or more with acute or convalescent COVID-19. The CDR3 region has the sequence CASSGDFLSYEQYF. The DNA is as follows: TGTGCCAGCAGTGGGGACTTTCTTTCCTACGAGCAGTACTTC.